This passage covers 8 T cell receptor beta chains from one sample sequenced in a study of blood T cell repertoires in COVID-19. The method was immunoSEQ multiplex PCR; TCRdb's version includes in-frame clones alone and lacks a portion of them. The sample holds approximately 230,000 clones, around 88% seen once. Sequenced sample: peripheral blood. Every receptor here comes from a woman aged 25 to 39 with COVID-19, enrolled during active disease.

This clone came up once. The gene calls are TRBV7-6 and TRBJ2-3; 9 bases fit TRBD2. Germline CDR1 reads SGHVS; CDR2 reads FNYEAQ. The CDR3 contains 16 residues. V shed 0 bases and J 4 bases; nucleotides not matched to a gene: 5. CDR3 sequence (DNA): TGTGCCAGCAGCTTAGCGGCGGGGGGGCGGGCAGATACGCAGTATTTT. As protein: CASSLAAGGRADTQYF.

The rearrangement links TRBV21-1 to TRBJ2-3; the table's D call, TRBD2, was not checked against the DNA. TRBV21-1 is an annotated pseudogene. There are 19 residues in the CDR3. Here the CDR3 reads CASSPPRVPSGRPWDTQYF. In DNA form, the CDR3 reads TGTGCCAGCAGCCCCCCCCGCGTGCCTAGCGGGAGGCCTTGGGATACGCAGTATTTT.

This clone was detected many times. V gene TRBV5-6 combines with J gene TRBJ1-6; 12 positions agree with TRBD1. The germline CDR1 and CDR2 sequences are SGHDT and YYEEEE. This CDR3 spans 17 amino acids. The J segment lost 10 bases and the V segment lost 4 bases, leaving 12 bases of the junction unmatched. CDR3 sequence reads: CASSRLRDRGRRSPLHF. DNA for the CDR3: TGTGCCAGCAGCCGTCTCCGGGACAGGGGGCGTCGGTCACCCCTCCACTTT.

The V gene is TRBV18, the J gene TRBJ2-1, with TRBD1 as a possible D gene (5 bases). Germline V gene data show CDR1 as KGHSH and CDR2 as LQKENI. The CDR3 is 15 residues long. V lost 6 bases and J lost 5, with 17 bases in between. CDR3 coding DNA: TGTGCCAGCTCCCCCCCCATAGGGGTGAACAATGAGCAGTTCTTC. Its protein is CASSPPIGVNNEQFF.

This chain joins TRBV19 and TRBJ2-3; 7 bases line up with TRBD1. The CDR3 is made up of 16 amino acids. CDR1 LNHDA and CDR2 SQIVND come from the germline V gene (reference sequence). V dropped 3 bases and J dropped 1; count of bases not matched to a gene: 7. For the CDR3, the DNA is TGTGCCAGTAGTATTGGGAGACAGGGTGGCACAGATACGCAGTATTTT. Translating gives CASSIGRQGGTDTQYF.

V and J are TRBV28 and TRBJ1-2; 9 nucleotides line up with TRBD1. There are 14 residues in the CDR3. The trim removed 11 bases at V and 0 bases at J, leaving 7 bases unmatched. Looked up from germline, CDR1 is MDHEN and CDR2 is SYDVKM. As DNA, the CDR3 is TGTGCCTCACAGGGGGCGAGTGCTAACTATGGCTACACCTTC. It is translated as CASQGASANYGYTF.

The chain joins TRBV4-2 to TRBJ2-4, with D uncertain. The CDR3 is made up of 17 amino acids. Trimming pared 0 bases from V and 0 bases from J, leaving 12 bases between. Germline V gene sequence: CDR1 LGHNA, CDR2 YNFKEQ. The CDR3 coding sequence is TGTGCCAGCAGCCAAGATATCGTCGTCGGAGCCAAAAACATTCAGTACTTC. The encoded protein is CASSQDIVVGAKNIQYF.

The chain has TRBV30 and TRBJ1-5; possible D gene TRBD1, 5 bases. V was clipped by 2 bases and J by 0 bases, with 14 bases between them. The CDR3 runs 16 residues. CDR1 and CDR2 from the germline V gene are GTSNPN and SVGIG (reference sequence). As DNA, the CDR3 is TGTGCCTGGAGTCCCGGACATTCCTATAGCAATCAGCCCCAGCATTTT. Its translation is CAWSPGHSYSNQPQHF. Supplemented by reference TRBV30 and TRBJ1-5, the full variable domain reads SQTIHQWPATLVQPVGSPLSLECTVEGTSNPNLYWYRQAAGRGLQLLFYSVGIGQISSEVPQNLSASRPQDRQFILSSKKLLLSDSGFYLCAWSPGHSYSNQPQHFGDGTRLSIL.